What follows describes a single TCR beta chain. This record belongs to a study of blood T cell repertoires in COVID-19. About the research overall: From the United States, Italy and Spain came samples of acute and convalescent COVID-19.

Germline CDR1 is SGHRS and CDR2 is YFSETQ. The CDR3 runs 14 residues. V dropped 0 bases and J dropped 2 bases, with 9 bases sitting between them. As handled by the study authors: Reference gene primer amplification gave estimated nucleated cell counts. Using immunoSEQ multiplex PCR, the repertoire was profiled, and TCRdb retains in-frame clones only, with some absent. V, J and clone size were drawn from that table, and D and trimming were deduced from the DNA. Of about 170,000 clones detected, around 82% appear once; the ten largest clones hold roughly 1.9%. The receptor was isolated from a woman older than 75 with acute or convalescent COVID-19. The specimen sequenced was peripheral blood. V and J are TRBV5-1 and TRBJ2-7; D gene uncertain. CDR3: CASSLGIAPYEQYF. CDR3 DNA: TGCGCCAGCAGCTTGGGGATAGCACCCTACGAGCAGTACTTC.